One and the same sample provided the 17 T cell receptor beta chains below, sequenced in a study of T cell responses to AZD1222 COVID-19 vaccine (dated by TCRdb to about 2021). Taken with the paper, the label for time point translates to: baseline before first vaccination. The library was produced with the immunoSEQ multiplex PCR assay. The immuneACCESS repertoire file appears here via TCRdb, limited to in-frame rearrangements. These files lack a portion of the clones; in checked studies, under half of the deficit traces to unresolved V genes, and the cause of the others is not known. Within this sample are over 40,000 clones, with nearly 85% of them counted one time only. Together, the top ten hold 40% to 65% of the sample. The sample consisted of peripheral blood, taken on day 0 of AZD1222 vaccination. The receptors were gathered from an adult in good health.

The V and J genes are TRBV25-1 and TRBJ2-1; 13 nucleotides agree with TRBD2. In germline, CDR1 is MGHDK, CDR2 SYGVNS. The ends lost 0 bases at V and 5 bases at J; junction bases unmatched: 1. This CDR3 comprises 16 residues. In nucleotides, the CDR3 is TGTGCCAGCAGTGAATACGGGACTAGCGGGGACAATGAGCAGTTCTTC. It translates to CASSEYGTSGDNEQFF.

The chain's CDR3 is CSVEAKRQNTEAFF. In DNA form, the CDR3 reads TGCAGCGTTGAAGCCAAGAGACAGAACACTGAAGCTTTCTTT. This chain uses TRBV29-1 with TRBJ1-1; no clear D. CDR3 size: 14 residues. Trimming cost V 1 base and J 1 base, with 10 bases left between them. CDR1 is SQVTM, CDR2 ANQGSEA, per germline.

The chain recombines TRBV7-2 with TRBJ1-4; D is possibly TRBD1 (6 bases). The germline CDR1 and CDR2 sequences are SGHTA and FQGNSA. Trimming took off 5 bases at V and 4 bases at J, with 14 bases between the two ends. The length of the CDR3 is 15 residues. The CDR3 DNA reads as TGTGCCAGCAGCCCAGAAGGGACACTTAATGAAAAACTGTTTTTT. Amino acids: CASSPEGTLNEKLFF.

The chain couples TRBV12-3 or TRBV12-4 to TRBJ1-4; 7 nucleotides align to TRBD1. V lost 4 bases, J lost 7 bases, and 0 bases stayed unmatched. The CDR3 has 12 amino acids. The CDR3 spells CASSWDSEKLFF. CDR3 nucleotides: TGTGCCAGCAGTTGGGACAGTGAAAAACTGTTTTTT.

This chain uses TRBV19 with TRBJ1-1, with D maybe TRBD1 (5 bases). Germline V gene lookup returns CDR1 LNHDA and CDR2 SQIVND (reference sequence). V lost 10 bases and J 1 base, leaving 19 bases between the germline ends. This CDR3 has 15 amino acids. The chain's CDR3 is CATSRGSGRNTEAFF. CDR3 bases: TGTGCCACCAGCCGGGGGAGCGGAAGGAACACTGAAGCTTTCTTT.

The CDR3 DNA sequence: TGTGCCAGCAGCCCGACGGAAATTAGCAATCAGCCCCAGCATTTT. Amino acids: CASSPTEISNQPQHF. This chain uses TRBV2 with TRBJ1-5; D call uncertain. The CDR3 has 15 amino acids. CDR1 and CDR2 (germline): SNHLY, FYNNEI. With 6 bases removed from V and 0 bases from J, the gap between germline ends came to 12 bases.

In this sample, this clone turned up once. Other DNA variants within this sample encode the same CDR3. This sequence joins TRBV3-1 (or the pseudogene TRBV3-2) and TRBJ1-5; D unclear. The V end lost 3 bases, the J end lost 0 bases, and 3 bases lay between the germline ends. The CDR3 totals 13 residues. The germline CDR1 and CDR2 sequences are LGHDT and YNNKEL (reference sequence). The CDR3 sequence is CASSQDSNQPQHF. The CDR3 DNA sequence: TGTGCCAGCAGCCAGGATAGCAATCAGCCCCAGCATTTT.

This clone appeared a single time. V usage is TRBV7-2 and J usage is TRBJ1-1; D is perhaps TRBD1 (5 bases). Germline V CDR1 and CDR2: SGHTA, FQGNSA. V was pared by 3 bases and J by 4 bases, with 12 bases between. There are 14 residues in the CDR3. In DNA form, the CDR3 reads TGTGCCAGCAGCTTGGGGCGCTTGGCCACTGAAGCTTTCTTT. Amino acid sequence: CASSLGRLATEAFF.

V and J are TRBV27 and TRBJ2-1, with TRBD2 matching over 8 bases. The CDR3 extends over 16 amino acids. Trimming cost V 7 bases and J 1 base; bases outside gene matches: 9. Looked up from germline, CDR1 is MNHEY and CDR2 is SMNVEV (reference sequence). The CDR3: CASTLRGGGSYNEQFF. The CDR3 DNA follows: TGTGCCAGCACCTTAAGGGGCGGGGGGTCCTACAATGAGCAGTTCTTC.

The chain employs TRBV5-4 and TRBJ1-4, with 12 bases fitting TRBD1. Trimming removed 4 bases from V and 4 bases from J; junction bases left unmatched: 5. The CDR3 has 16 residues. Per germline, CDR1 SGHNT and CDR2 YYREEE (reference sequence). The DNA for the CDR3 is TGTGCCAGCAGCACGGGACAGGGGGCTGGTAATGAAAAACTGTTTTTT. Amino acids: CASSTGQGAGNEKLFF.

The chain carries TRBV6-2 or TRBV6-3 and TRBJ2-2, with 7 bases matching TRBD1. Germline V lookup: CDR1 MNHEY, CDR2 SVGEGT. This CDR3 spans 16 amino acids. V dropped 5 bases and J dropped 4; count of bases not matched to a gene: 10. CDR3 loop: CASSRGLGSGTGELFF. Here the CDR3 DNA reads TGTGCCAGCAGTAGGGGGCTTGGGTCTGGCACCGGGGAGCTGTTTTTT.

This chain uses TRBV5-1 with TRBJ2-1; 12 bases match TRBD1. V lost 5 bases, J lost 9 bases, and 12 bases stayed unmatched. The CDR3 runs 16 residues. Germline values: CDR1 SGHRS, CDR2 YFSETQ. The CDR3 region has the DNA TGCGCCAGCAGTGCGGTCCCGGGACAGGGGGCTTTTGAGCAGTTCTTC. It encodes CASSAVPGQGAFEQFF.

In this sample, this clone turned up a few times. This rearrangement joins TRBV28 to TRBJ2-7; 13 nucleotides match TRBD2. V shed 3 bases and J 4 bases; nucleotides not matched to a gene: 0. Germline V gene lookup returns CDR1 MDHEN and CDR2 SYDVKM. This CDR3 has 14 residues. This CDR3 reads CASSLTSGRYEQYF. CDR3 sequence (DNA): TGTGCCAGCAGTTTGACTAGCGGGAGGTACGAGCAGTACTTC. Supplemented by reference TRBV28 and TRBJ2-7, the full variable domain reads DVKVTQSSRYLVKRTGEKVFLECVQDMDHENMFWYRQDPGLGLRLIYFSYDVKMKEKGDIPEGYSVSREKKERFSLILESASTNQTSMYLCASSLTSGRYEQYFGPGTRLTVT.

This chain connects TRBV7-9 to TRBJ2-7; D assignment may be TRBD1 or TRBD2 (5 bases each). The CDR3 runs to 16 residues. V was cut by 5 bases and J by 4 bases, with 21 bases left in between. Germline V gives CDR1 SEHNR, CDR2 FQNEAQ (reference sequence). The CDR3 DNA is TGTGCCAGCAGCGCGGACAACTTCGGGACGCCGTACGAGCAGTACTTC. Amino acids: CASSADNFGTPYEQYF.

Worth noting for this clone: One end of the junction is discordant with germline, which a read error may explain. The chain recombines TRBV6-5 with TRBJ2-7; TRBD2 is a possible D gene (5 bases). The CDR3 spans 13 residues. Looked up from germline, CDR1 is MNHEY and CDR2 is SVGAGI. The CDR3: CASSNSGAYEQYF. In DNA, the CDR3 is TGTGCCAGCAGTAACTCCGGGGCCTACGAGCAGTACTTC.

The J gene is TRBJ2-1, the V gene TRBV7-3; D possibly corresponds to TRBD1 (5 bases). Looked up from germline, CDR1 is SGHTA and CDR2 is FQGTGA. Trimming shortened V by 0 bases and J by 5 bases, and 8 bases separated the two germline ends. CDR3 length: 14 residues. CDR3: CASSLTGRDNEQFF. The CDR3 region has the DNA TGTGCCAGCAGCTTAACGGGCAGGGACAATGAGCAGTTCTTC.

The V and J genes are TRBV30 and TRBJ1-5; D may be TRBD1 (5 bases). CDR1 and CDR2 from the germline V gene are GTSNPN and SVGIG (reference sequence). V shed 0 bases and J shed 7 bases, with 13 bases lying between them. This CDR3 comprises 14 residues. The CDR3 DNA reads as TGTGCCTGGAGTGTATGGGGGGTCGGGCAGCCCCAGCATTTT. Amino acids: CAWSVWGVGQPQHF.